One sample yielded the 23 T cell receptor beta chains listed below, sequenced in a study of beta chain features in type 1 diabetes. Of the isolated RNA, all was reverse transcribed, and so the sequenced material was expressed TCRB transcripts. Data came from immunoSEQ multiplex PCR; TCRdb stores just in-frame clones and leaves some out. The table lists over 150,000 clones, less than 9.5% of them singletons. The sample was central memory CD4+ T cells from blood. The origin of the receptors is a man younger than 35 in good health.

This clone was counted between two and nine times. The chain links TRBV5-6 to TRBJ2-1; D possibly corresponds to TRBD2 (7 bases). Trimming shortened V by 4 bases and J by 12 bases, and 26 bases separated the two germline ends. CDR3 length equals 16 residues. Germline V gene lookup returns CDR1 SGHDT and CDR2 YYEEEE. CDR3 amino acids: CASSPGGGRRAVGQFF. DNA of the CDR3: TGTGCCAGCAGCCCGGGGGGCGGGCGGAGAGCCGTAGGGCAGTTCTTC.

This chain connects TRBV6-4 to TRBJ2-5; perhaps TRBD2 as D (6 bases). This CDR3 has 15 amino acids. V dropped 4 bases and J dropped 2 bases, with 14 bases sitting between them. Looked up from germline, CDR1 is MRHNA and CDR2 is SNTAGT. For the CDR3, the DNA is TGTGCCAGCAGTGCCTTTAGCGGCCCACAAGAGACCCAGTACTTC. The encoded protein is CASSAFSGPQETQYF.

The gene calls are TRBV4-2 and TRBJ2-5; D perhaps matches TRBD1 (6 bases). In germline, CDR1 is LGHNA, CDR2 YNFKEQ. V was clipped by 4 bases and J by 2 bases, with 11 bases between them. CDR3 length: 14 residues. In DNA, the CDR3 is TGTGCCAGCAGCCTACACAGGGCTCAAGAGACCCAGTACTTC. Amino acids: CASSLHRAQETQYF.

This chain joins TRBV11-1 and TRBJ1-2; the D is unclear. Deletions cut 2 bases from V and 2 bases from J, with 3 bases between. CDR3 length: 12 residues. Germline V lookup: CDR1 SGHAT, CDR2 FQDESV (reference sequence). The CDR3 nucleotides are TGTGCCAGCAGCTTAAGCAACTATGGCTACACCTTC. This gives the protein CASSLSNYGYTF. The complete variable domain, with remaining parts taken from reference TRBV11-1 and TRBJ1-2, reads EAEVAQSPRYKITEKSQAVAFWCDPISGHATLYWYRQILGQGPELLVQFQDESVVDDSQLPKDRFSAERLKGVDSTLKIQPAELGDSAMYLCASSLSNYGYTFGSGTRLTVV.

Written as DNA, the CDR3 is TGTGCCAGCAGCTTAGTTACGACAGCATACTCTGGAAACACCATATATTTT. Translating gives CASSLVTTAYSGNTIYF. The chain links TRBV7-2 to TRBJ1-3, with D perhaps TRBD1 (5 bases). Trimming left V 1 base short and J 0 bases short, with 13 bases between. CDR1 SGHTA and CDR2 FQGNSA come from the germline V gene. This CDR3 has 17 residues. Combining the CDR3 with reference TRBV7-2 and TRBJ1-3 gives the whole variable domain GAGVSQSPSNKVTEKGKDVELRCDPISGHTALYWYRQSLGQGLEFLIYFQGNSAPDKSGLPSDRFSAERTGGSVSTLTIQRTQQEDSAVYLCASSLVTTAYSGNTIYFGEGSWLTVV.

This clone was picked up a small number of times. The germline gene is not matched at one end of the junction; a read error may be the cause. The V gene is TRBV7-7, the J gene TRBJ2-3; TRBD1 might be the D (6 bases). The germline gives CDR1 SSHAT, CDR2 FNYEAQ (reference sequence). This CDR3 contains 13 residues. CDR3 in DNA: TGTGCTAGCAGCGTAACAGGGACAGATACGCAGTATTTT. Its translation: CASSVTGTDTQYF.

This clone has a handful of counts. The chain employs TRBV7-2 and TRBJ2-2; the match to TRBD1 covers 7 bases. Germline V lookup: CDR1 SGHTA, CDR2 FQGNSA. This CDR3 is 15 amino acids long. V shed 1 base and J 3 bases; nucleotides not matched to a gene: 2. CDR3 residues: CASSLGTGYTGELFF. DNA for the CDR3: TGTGCCAGCAGCTTAGGGACAGGCTACACCGGGGAGCTGTTTTTT.

There are many counts of this clone. The CDR3 loop reads CAIRRDSSGTEAFF. In DNA, the CDR3 is TGTGCCATCAGGCGGGACAGCTCGGGAACTGAAGCTTTCTTT. The gene calls are TRBV10-3 and TRBJ1-1, with 7 bases fitting TRBD1. This CDR3 comprises 14 residues. From germline, CDR1 is ENHRY and CDR2 SYGVKD. Losses at the gene ends were 6 bases for V and 5 bases for J; bases not matched to a gene: 9.

This clone showed up many times. The chain is built from TRBV10-3 and TRBJ2-1; 7 nucleotides align to TRBD2. The V gene's germline CDR1 is ENHRY and CDR2 SYGVKD. CDR3 length: 12 residues. The junction had 2 bases not matched to a gene; V was cut back by 2 bases and J by 10 bases. The CDR3 bases are TGTGCCATCAGTGAGCCGGGGGGAGAGCAGTTCTTC. Protein sequence: CAISEPGGEQFF.

This clone was found a few times. The chain recombines TRBV7-8 with TRBJ2-6, with 7 positions matching TRBD2. CDR1 SGHVS and CDR2 FQNEAQ come from the germline V gene. After removal of 2 bases from V and 4 bases from J, the junction contained 2 bases not matched to a gene. This CDR3 has 15 amino acids. The CDR3 nucleotides read TGTGCCAGCAGCTTACGAGCGGGGGGGGCCAACGTCCTGACTTTC. It codes for CASSLRAGGANVLTF.

V usage is TRBV10-3 and J usage is TRBJ2-3; TRBD1 is a possible D gene (6 bases). V was shortened by 3 bases and J by 0 bases, with 10 bases between the two germline ends. Germline CDR1 ENHRY, CDR2 SYGVKD. The CDR3 length is 15 residues. The CDR3 loop reads CAISDRDRSTDTQYF. The CDR3 coding sequence is TGTGCCATCAGTGATCGAGACAGGAGCACAGATACGCAGTATTTT.

This rearrangement joins TRBV28 to TRBJ2-7; perhaps TRBD2 as D (5 bases). V dropped 3 bases and J dropped 3 bases, with 12 bases sitting between them. This CDR3 has 14 residues. Germline V gene lookup returns CDR1 MDHEN and CDR2 SYDVKM. The CDR3 region is CASSFGGGRYEQYF. For the CDR3, the DNA is TGTGCCAGCAGTTTTGGCGGAGGACGCTACGAGCAGTACTTC.

The table lists this clone with a few counts. J is TRBJ2-3 and V is TRBV6-5, with D hard to call. Trimming shortened V by 2 bases and J by 4 bases, and 10 bases separated the two germline ends. The CDR3 is 14 amino acids. Germline V gene sequence: CDR1 MNHEY, CDR2 SVGAGI. The DNA of the CDR3 is TGTGCCAGCAGTTACAACGACTTAGCAGATACGCAGTATTTT. This gives the protein CASSYNDLADTQYF.

This clone appeared a few times. V usage is TRBV5-4 and J usage is TRBJ2-4; TRBD1 matches at 7 bases. The CDR3 runs 16 residues. Germline CDR1 is SGHNT and CDR2 is YYREEE (reference sequence). With 4 bases clipped from V and 0 bases from J, the junction kept 7 bases outside the gene matches. The CDR3 loop is CASSKGTDIAKNIQYF. The CDR3 DNA is TGTGCCAGCAGCAAAGGGACAGATATAGCCAAAAACATTCAGTACTTC.

Many counts were recorded for this clone. This chain joins TRBV6-6 and TRBJ2-2, with a possible D match to TRBD2 (5 bases). CDR1 MNHNY and CDR2 SVGAGI come from the germline V gene (reference sequence). This CDR3 is 14 amino acids long. The germline V and J ends were trimmed by 6 bases and 0 bases, with 8 bases remaining between them. CDR3 nucleotides: TGTGCCAGCAGGGACTCCGCGAACACCGGGGAGCTGTTTTTT. Its translation is CASRDSANTGELFF.

This clone was seen a few times. The chain has TRBV27 and TRBJ2-1, with TRBD1 as a possible D gene (5 bases). The CDR3 length is 13 residues. Trimming cost V 6 bases and J 4 bases, with 10 bases left between them. Germline loops: CDR1 MNHEY, CDR2 SMNVEV (reference sequence). The CDR3 region is CASRTERYNEQFF. The CDR3 nucleotides read TGTGCCAGCAGGACAGAGAGATACAATGAGCAGTTCTTC.

The chain has TRBV7-2 and TRBJ2-2; a weak D match, TRBD2 (6 bases). This CDR3 comprises 16 residues. Germline loops: CDR1 SGHTA, CDR2 FQGNSA. V was clipped by 0 bases and J by 6 bases, with 14 bases between them. The CDR3 reads CASSLALAGRSGELFF. The DNA for the CDR3 is TGTGCCAGCAGCTTAGCGCTGGCAGGGAGGTCCGGGGAGCTGTTTTTT.

The V and J genes are TRBV4-2 and TRBJ2-3, with TRBD2 matching 9 bases. This CDR3 comprises 17 residues. Trimming at V came to 0 bases and at J to 3 bases, leaving 7 bases not matched to a gene. Germline assignment: CDR1 LGHNA and CDR2 YNFKEQ. CDR3 amino acids: CASSQDEGLAGTDTQYF. In nucleotides, the CDR3 is TGTGCCAGCAGCCAAGATGAGGGACTAGCAGGGACAGATACGCAGTATTTT.

V and J are TRBV28 and TRBJ1-2; TRBD1 might be the D (5 bases). Trimming took off 8 bases at V and 4 bases at J, with 8 bases between the two ends. The CDR3 has 11 amino acids. The germline gives CDR1 MDHEN, CDR2 SYDVKM. Written as DNA, the CDR3 is TGTGCCAGCGCCGACAGCTATGGCTACACCTTC. This gives the protein CASADSYGYTF.

The sample holds a few counts of this clone. The DNA of the CDR3 is TGTGCCAGCAGTTTATTAAGAACAACAGGGACCTACGAGCAGTACTTC. Amino acids: CASSLLRTTGTYEQYF. The genes are TRBV28 and TRBJ2-7; tentatively, D is TRBD1 (6 bases). Germline V gene lookup returns CDR1 MDHEN and CDR2 SYDVKM. The CDR3 covers 16 residues. V was cut by 1 base and J by 2 bases, with 15 bases left in between.

The chain carries TRBV28 and TRBJ2-1; 10 bases agree with TRBD2. CDR1 and CDR2 from the germline V gene are MDHEN and SYDVKM. This CDR3 has 17 amino acids. Trimming at V came to 8 bases and at J to 4 bases, leaving 14 bases not matched to a gene. For the CDR3, the DNA is TGTGCCAGCGTTGCCGCGATAGCGGGAGGCGATTACAATGAGCAGTTCTTC. Its translation: CASVAAIAGGDYNEQFF.

The gene calls are TRBV28 and TRBJ1-1, with 7 bases lining up with TRBD1. CDR1 is MDHEN and CDR2 is SYDVKM in the germline V gene. Trimming cost V 5 bases and J 7 bases; bases outside gene matches: 10. The length of the CDR3 is 14 residues. The CDR3 is CASSLTGVIGEAFF. As DNA, the CDR3 is TGTGCCAGCAGTCTCACAGGGGTCATTGGTGAAGCTTTCTTT. The full variable domain, rest sourced from reference TRBV28 and TRBJ1-1, is DVKVTQSSRYLVKRTGEKVFLECVQDMDHENMFWYRQDPGLGLRLIYFSYDVKMKEKGDIPEGYSVSREKKERFSLILESASTNQTSMYLCASSLTGVIGEAFFGQGTRLTVV.

This clone was counted at least ten times. V gene TRBV9 combines with J gene TRBJ2-1; 7 nucleotides match TRBD2. Germline values: CDR1 SGDLS, CDR2 YYNGEE. The CDR3 length is 13 residues. The J segment lost 10 bases and the V segment lost 2 bases, leaving 6 bases of the junction unmatched. Here the CDR3 DNA reads TGTGCCAGCAGCGTGAGCGGGGACGGGGAGCAGTTCTTC. Translated: CASSVSGDGEQFF.